Below are 10 T cell receptor beta chains sequenced from a single sample in a study of cytomegalovirus exposure and HLA in healthy donors. 13 Jbeta primers and 60 Vbeta primers were used for the PCR. The assay was immunoSEQ multiplex PCR, and TCRdb's table has in-frame clones only and misses some. This sample's table reports just over 150,000 clones. The sample comprised PBMCs. These TCRs come from a woman in her fifties or sixties in good health and CMV-seronegative.

This chain links TRBV5-1 with TRBJ2-5, with TRBD2 as a possible D gene (5 bases). Germline loops: CDR1 SGHRS, CDR2 YFSETQ. V lost 4 bases and J lost 7, with 17 bases in between. The CDR3 runs to 14 residues. CDR3 region: CASSQTNDLRTQYF. The CDR3 region has the DNA TGCGCCAGCAGCCAGACTAATGATCTGAGGACCCAGTACTTC.

The chain uses TRBV5-1 and TRBJ2-3, with D tentatively TRBD2 (6 bases). Trimming removed 2 bases from V and 4 bases from J, with 11 bases in between. CDR3 length equals 14 residues. Per the germline V gene, CDR1 is SGHRS and CDR2 is YFSETQ. Written as DNA, the CDR3 is TGCGCCAGCAGCTTCCTAGCGCCCGCAGATACGCAGTATTTT. The encoded protein is CASSFLAPADTQYF.

J is TRBJ2-7 and V is TRBV25-1; TRBD2 matches 8 bases. The ends lost 5 bases at V and 3 bases at J; junction bases unmatched: 6. This CDR3 spans 14 amino acids. CDR1 MGHDK and CDR2 SYGVNS come from the germline V gene. CDR3 bases: TGTGCCAGCAGTCCCCCGACTAGCGTCTACGAGCAGTACTTC. Protein: CASSPPTSVYEQYF.

This sequence joins TRBV10-1 and TRBJ2-1; 8 positions match TRBD2. Germline V gives CDR1 WNHNN, CDR2 SYGVQD (reference sequence). This CDR3 has 17 residues. V lost 8 bases to trimming and J lost 9 bases; unmatched junction nucleotides: 21. The CDR3 DNA is TGCGCCAGCCAATACTCGCCCACTAGCGGCCCCCACAGTGAGCAGTTCTTC. This sequence encodes CASQYSPTSGPHSEQFF.

The chain is built from TRBV6-1 and TRBJ2-7; 12 bases map to TRBD2. The CDR3 loop spans 17 amino acids. After removal of 0 bases from V and 4 bases from J, the junction contained 7 bases not matched to a gene. Germline loops: CDR1 MNHNS, CDR2 SASEGT. The CDR3 spells CASSEARLAGGSYEQYF. In nucleotides, the CDR3 is TGTGCCAGCAGTGAAGCGCGGCTAGCGGGAGGGTCATACGAGCAGTACTTC.

V gene TRBV6-5 combines with J gene TRBJ1-1; 7 bases line up with TRBD1. This CDR3 contains 14 residues. Looked up from germline, CDR1 is MNHEY and CDR2 is SVGAGI. With 8 bases clipped from V and 0 bases from J, the junction kept 6 bases outside the gene matches. The CDR3, as DNA: TGTGCCAGCTTCCGGGACAGCCTGAACACTGAAGCTTTCTTT. Translating it yields CASFRDSLNTEAFF.

The CDR3 reads CASSYGGAHYGYTF. The CDR3 bases are TGTGCCAGCAGTTACGGGGGGGCTCATTATGGCTACACCTTC. The chain joins TRBV6-5 to TRBJ1-2; possibly TRBD1 for D (6 bases). CDR3 length: 14 residues. From germline, CDR1 is MNHEY and CDR2 SVGAGI. V dropped 2 bases and J dropped 5 bases, with 12 bases sitting between them.

The chain combines TRBV6-5 with TRBJ1-2; D is possibly TRBD1 (6 bases). V lost 4 bases and J lost 2, with 17 bases in between. The CDR3 covers 16 residues. CDR1 is MNHEY, CDR2 SVGAGI, per germline. The DNA for the CDR3 is TGTGCCAGCAGTTCCCTCCGCCGACAGGACAACTATGGCTACACCTTC. It codes for CASSSLRRQDNYGYTF.

The V and J genes are TRBV7-2 and TRBJ2-2; 10 nucleotides match TRBD1. The trim removed 3 bases at V and 7 bases at J, leaving 8 bases unmatched. CDR1 and CDR2 from the germline V gene are SGHTA and FQGNSA. CDR3 size: 16 residues. The DNA for the CDR3 is TGTGCCAGCAGCTTCGGACAGGGGGTGAAAGTCGGGGAGCTGTTTTTT. Protein sequence: CASSFGQGVKVGELFF. The complete variable domain, with remaining parts taken from reference TRBV7-2 and TRBJ2-2, reads GAGVSQSPSNKVTEKGKDVELRCDPISGHTALYWYRQSLGQGLEFLIYFQGNSAPDKSGLPSDRFSAERTGGSVSTLTIQRTQQEDSAVYLCASSFGQGVKVGELFFGEGSRLTVL.

The chain combines TRBV13 with TRBJ2-4; 11 nucleotides match TRBD1. The CDR3 totals 15 residues. The V gene end was trimmed by 4 bases and the J gene end by 5 bases; junction bases not matched to a gene: 4. Germline V gives CDR1 PRHDT, CDR2 FYEKMQ (reference sequence). The CDR3 coding sequence is TGTGCCAGCAGCTCCCTGGGACAGGGGGAAAACATTCAGTACTTC. The encoded protein is CASSSLGQGENIQYF. Together with reference TRBV13 and TRBJ2-4, the CDR3 gives the full variable domain: AAGVIQSPRHLIKEKRETATLKCYPIPRHDTVYWYQQGPGQDPQFLISFYEKMQSDKGSIPDRFSAQQFSDYHSELNMSSLELGDSALYFCASSSLGQGENIQYFGAGTRLSVL.